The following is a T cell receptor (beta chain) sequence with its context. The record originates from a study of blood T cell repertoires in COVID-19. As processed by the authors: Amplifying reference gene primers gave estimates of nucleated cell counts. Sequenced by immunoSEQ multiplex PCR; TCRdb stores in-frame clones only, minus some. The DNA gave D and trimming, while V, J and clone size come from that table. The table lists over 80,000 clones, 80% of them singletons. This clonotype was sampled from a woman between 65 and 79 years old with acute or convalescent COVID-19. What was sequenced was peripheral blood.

The CDR3 protein is CATSEGDMFGYTF. CDR3 nucleotides: TGTGCCACCAGTGAAGGGGACATGTTCGGCTACACCTTC. The chain is built from TRBV24-1 and TRBJ1-2; the D gene is possibly TRBD1 (6 bases). Trimming left V 4 bases short and J 8 bases short, with 13 bases between. Germline assignment: CDR1 KGHDR and CDR2 SFDVKD. This CDR3 spans 13 amino acids.